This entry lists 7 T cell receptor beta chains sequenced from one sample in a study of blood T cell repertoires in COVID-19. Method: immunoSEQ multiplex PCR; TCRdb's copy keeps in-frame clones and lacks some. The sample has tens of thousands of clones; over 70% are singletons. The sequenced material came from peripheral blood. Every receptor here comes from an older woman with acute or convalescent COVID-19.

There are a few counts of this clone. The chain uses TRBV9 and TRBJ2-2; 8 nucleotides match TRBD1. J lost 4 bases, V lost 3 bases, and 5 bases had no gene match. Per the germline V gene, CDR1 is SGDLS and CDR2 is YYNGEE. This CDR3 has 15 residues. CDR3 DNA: TGTGCCAGCAGCGCCCGACAGGGGAGCACCGGGGAGCTGTTTTTT. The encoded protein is CASSARQGSTGELFF.

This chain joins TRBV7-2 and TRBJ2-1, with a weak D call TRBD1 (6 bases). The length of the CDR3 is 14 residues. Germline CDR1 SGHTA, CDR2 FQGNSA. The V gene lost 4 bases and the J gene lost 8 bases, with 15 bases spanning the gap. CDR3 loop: CASSSRGGPDEQFF. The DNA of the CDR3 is TGTGCCAGCAGCTCGAGAGGGGGTCCAGATGAGCAGTTCTTC.

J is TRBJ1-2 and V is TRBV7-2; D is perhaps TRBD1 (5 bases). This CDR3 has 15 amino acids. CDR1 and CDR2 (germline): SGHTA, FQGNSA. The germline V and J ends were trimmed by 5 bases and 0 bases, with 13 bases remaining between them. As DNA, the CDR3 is TGTGCCAGCAGCACCGTCGGGGGGGCTAACTATGGCTACACCTTC. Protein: CASSTVGGANYGYTF.

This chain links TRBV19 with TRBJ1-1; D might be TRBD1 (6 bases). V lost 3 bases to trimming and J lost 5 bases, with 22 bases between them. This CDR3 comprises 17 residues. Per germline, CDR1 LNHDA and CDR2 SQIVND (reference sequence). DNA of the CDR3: TGTGCCAGTAGTATCTATATGGACAGTGCGTTTGGGACTGAAGCTTTCTTT. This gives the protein CASSIYMDSAFGTEAFF.

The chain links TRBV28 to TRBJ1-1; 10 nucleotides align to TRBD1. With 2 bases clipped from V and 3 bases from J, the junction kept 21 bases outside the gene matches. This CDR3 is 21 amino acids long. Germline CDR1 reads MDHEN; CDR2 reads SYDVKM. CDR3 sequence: CASSLNYWGMQSGTGDTEAFF. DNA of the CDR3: TGTGCCAGCAGTTTAAACTATTGGGGAATGCAATCCGGGACAGGGGACACTGAAGCTTTCTTT.

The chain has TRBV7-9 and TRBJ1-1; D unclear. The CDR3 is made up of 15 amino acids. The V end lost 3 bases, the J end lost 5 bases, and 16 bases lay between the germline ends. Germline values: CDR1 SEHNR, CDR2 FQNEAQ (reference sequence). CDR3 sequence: CASSFQSPGRTEAFF. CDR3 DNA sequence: TGTGCCAGCAGCTTCCAGTCTCCGGGTAGGACTGAAGCTTTCTTT.

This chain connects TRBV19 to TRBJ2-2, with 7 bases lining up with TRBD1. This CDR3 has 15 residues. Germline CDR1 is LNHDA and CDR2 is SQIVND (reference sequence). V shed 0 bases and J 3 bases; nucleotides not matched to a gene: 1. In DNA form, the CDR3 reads TGTGCCAGTAGTATAGAGACAGGGTACACCGGGGAGCTGTTTTTT. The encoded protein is CASSIETGYTGELFF.